The source of this TCR beta chain is a study of T-cell memory formation after mild COVID-19. Study overall: There were largely donor-specific TCR clusters.

Overall study findings and caveats: Memory from before infection featured some responding clones, which suggests cross-reactive memory joined. Shrinking CD4+ clones were chiefly CM and EM; CD8+ ones were chiefly EMRA.

This clonotype came up a few times. Antigen: not known. TCR alpha and TCR beta cDNA libraries carrying sample barcodes and UMIs came from 5'RACE with constant-segment primers. TCRdb called the 5' RACE reads again in MiXCR, with one record for every CDR3 protein. This table holds approximately 300,000 distinct CDR3 sequences, about a sixth found once. The CDR3 covers 14 residues. V was clipped by 4 bases and J by 1 base, with 13 bases between them. Per the germline V gene, CDR1 is SQVTM and CDR2 is ANQGSEA. The sequence came from a man younger than 35 who had mild COVID-19 (a few samples of this study predate the infection). Cell type and time point are not known. Sequenced: PBMCs or a T cell subset sorted from them (not recorded which). The chain joins TRBV29-1 to TRBJ1-1; D unclear. The chain's CDR3 is CSVGGRFSNTEAFF. The CDR3 DNA reads TGCAGCGTTGGAGGTCGCTTTTCGAACACTGAAGCTTTCTTT. Using reference TRBV29-1 and TRBJ1-1 for the parts outside the CDR3, the full variable domain is SAVISQKPSRDICQRGTSLTIQCQVDSQVTMMFWYRQQPGQSLTLIATANQGSEATYESGFVIDKFPISRPNLTFSTLTVSNMSPEDSSIYLCSVGGRFSNTEAFFGQGTRLTVV.